Described below is a single T cell receptor (beta chain) sequence and its context. Germline V gives CDR1 SGHTA, CDR2 FQGNSA. This CDR3 has 15 residues. V dropped 1 base and J dropped 1 base, with 7 bases sitting between them. Participants spanned ages about 18 to 90 years and resided in roughly 26 US areas. These data originate in a study of blood T cell repertoires in COVID-19. The wider study: T cells, B-cell-depleted T cells, or PBMCs provided the cDNA or gDNA that served as material.

In the authors' methods: Nucleated cell number was recorded as an estimate derived from reference gene primer amplification. Clones were read by immunoSEQ multiplex PCR, and TCRdb kept only the in-frame ones, dropping some. The DNA gave D and trimming, while V, J and clone size come from that table. The sample has 50,000 to 70,000 clones, roughly two thirds seen once. Sequencing input: PBMCs or T cells enriched from blood (not recorded which). The V call is TRBV7-2, the J call TRBJ1-4; tentative D call: TRBD1 (5 bases). The TCR comes from a woman aged 60 to 75 who had been exposed to COVID-19. DNA of the CDR3: TGTGCCAGCAGCTTAGGGGGGGGAACTAATGAAAAACTGTTTTTT. This translates into CASSLGGGTNEKLFF.